Each of the 10 T cell receptor beta chains below was sequenced from the same sample in a study of Graves' ophthalmopathy and Graves' hyperthyroidism. RNA served as the template for amplifying TCR beta CDR3 regions. HTBI primers were employed in first-round RT-PCR, then a second-round multiplex PCR followed. TCRdb re-called the multiplex PCR reads with MiXCR, one entry per CDR3 protein. The sample lists about 400,000 distinct CDR3 sequences; 18% were seen once. The specimen was peripheral blood. The receptors were sampled from a woman between 18 and 29 years old with Graves' ophthalmopathy.

This sequence joins TRBV6-1 and TRBJ1-1; no reliable D call. The V and J ends lost 6 bases and 2 bases respectively, with 13 bases between them. The germline V gene has CDR1 MNHNS and CDR2 SASEGT. The length of the CDR3 is 14 residues. CDR3 sequence reads: CASRDDTTNTEAFF. CDR3 in DNA: TGTGCCAGCAGAGACGACACAACAAACACTGAAGCTTTCTTT.

This clonotype has a count of ten or more. J is TRBJ2-5 and V is TRBV6-2 or TRBV6-3, with TRBD2 identical over 9 bases. CDR3 length: 14 amino acids. After removal of 5 bases from V and 4 bases from J, the junction contained 5 bases not matched to a gene. The germline V gene encodes CDR1 MNHEY and CDR2 SVGEGT. The CDR3 DNA follows: TGTGCCAGCAGTCCCCCAGCGGGAGGAGAGACCCAGTACTTC. It codes for CASSPPAGGETQYF.

This clonotype has a count of ten or more. CDR3 nucleotides: TGTGCCAGCAGGCCCCCGACTAGCGGGGGATTTTACGAGCAGTACTTC. Translated: CASRPPTSGGFYEQYF. V gene TRBV6-1 combines with J gene TRBJ2-7; 12 bases match TRBD2. Germline V gene data show CDR1 as MNHNS and CDR2 as SASEGT. This CDR3 has 16 amino acids. J gave up 4 bases and V 6 bases, and 10 bases lay outside the gene matches.

Many counts were recorded for this clonotype. The chain is built from TRBV6-1 and TRBJ1-5; TRBD1 might be the D (5 bases). Germline V gene data show CDR1 as MNHNS and CDR2 as SASEGT. The CDR3 is 16 residues long. With 6 bases removed from V and 7 bases from J, the gap between germline ends came to 22 bases. The CDR3 reads CASRLGQGLGEQPQHF. The CDR3 DNA is TGTGCCAGCAGGCTGGGGCAGGGTTTGGGGGAACAGCCCCAGCATTTT.

This CDR3 reads CSANSVETQYF. CDR3 in DNA: TGCAGTGCTAACTCTGTGGAGACCCAGTACTTC. The chain is built from TRBV20-1 and TRBJ2-5; no firm D call. V was pared by 4 bases and J by 5 bases, with 8 bases between. The CDR3 runs to 11 residues. Germline lookup yields CDR1 DFQATT and CDR2 SNEGSKA (reference sequence).

This clonotype was detected many times. The genes are TRBV5-1 and TRBJ2-7; D may be TRBD1 or TRBD2 (6 bases each). The CDR3 totals 15 residues. Trimming shortened V by 2 bases and J by 4 bases, and 16 bases separated the two germline ends. Germline CDR1 reads SGHRS; CDR2 reads YFSETQ. CDR3 bases: TGCGCCAGCAGCTTCCCACAGGGAGGTAGATACGAGCAGTACTTC. Amino acids: CASSFPQGGRYEQYF.

There are many counts of this clonotype. J is TRBJ2-7 and V is TRBV4-1; D assignment may be TRBD1 or TRBD2 (5 bases each). The CDR3 has 15 amino acids. The germline V gene encodes CDR1 MGHRA and CDR2 YSYEKL. V was shortened by 0 bases and J by 2 bases, with 11 bases between the two germline ends. The CDR3 sequence is CASSQDYGGAYEQYF. The CDR3 coding sequence is TGCGCCAGCAGCCAAGATTATGGGGGAGCCTACGAGCAGTACTTC.

This clonotype was seen a few times. The J gene is TRBJ1-5, the V gene TRBV5-1; D may be TRBD1 (5 bases). The germline CDR1 and CDR2 sequences are SGHRS and YFSETQ. V shed 5 bases and J shed 7 bases, with 16 bases lying between them. The CDR3 is 14 residues long. Here the CDR3 reads CASSSGTQGQPQHF. CDR3 coding DNA: TGCGCCAGCAGTTCCGGGACCCAAGGGCAGCCCCAGCATTTT.

This clonotype was detected many times. The rearrangement joins TRBV28 to TRBJ2-5; D is unclear. The CDR3 spans 13 residues. Looked up from germline, CDR1 is MDHEN and CDR2 is SYDVKM. V lost 10 bases and J lost 1, with 13 bases in between. CDR3 protein: CATSERLQETQYF. The CDR3 nucleotides are TGTGCCACCTCGGAGAGACTCCAAGAGACCCAGTACTTC.

The table lists this clonotype with many counts. This sequence joins TRBV29-1 and TRBJ2-7; 8 bases match TRBD2. CDR1 is SQVTM and CDR2 is ANQGSEA in the germline V gene. The trim removed 0 bases at V and 4 bases at J, leaving 8 bases unmatched. This CDR3 is 15 amino acids long. The CDR3 here is CSVEDSGTREYEQYF. CDR3 DNA sequence: TGCAGCGTTGAAGATTCAGGGACTAGAGAGTACGAGCAGTACTTC.